This T cell receptor beta chain is drawn from a study of T-cell reconstitution after alpha-beta-depleted transplantation in children. The library targeted TCRbeta and was prepared with unique molecular identifiers. TCRdb fed the PCR reads into MiXCR, producing one record per CDR3 protein. The sample has about 110,000 distinct CDR3 sequences; about 9.3% are singletons. Germline V CDR1 and CDR2: SNHLY, FYNNEI. The CDR3 spans 16 residues. The V end lost 3 bases, the J end lost 0 bases, and 14 bases lay between the germline ends. This TCR derives from a boy aged 2 to 9 with acute lymphoblastic leukemia, due to receive a stem cell transplant. The chain couples TRBV2 to TRBJ1-2; D is undetermined. The material was PBMCs, obtained before TCRalphabeta/CD19-depleted stem cell transplant. DNA for the CDR3: TGTGCCAGCAGTGATTACTATGGCAGCGCTAACTATGGCTACACCTTC. Amino acid sequence: CASSDYYGSANYGYTF.